Shown below are 9 T cell receptor beta chains from a single sample sequenced in a study of blood T cell repertoires in COVID-19. Sequencing was performed with immunoSEQ multiplex PCR; in TCRdb, only in-frame clones are kept and a portion is missing. The sample includes about 64,000 clones, approximately 85% of them seen just once. The sample consisted of peripheral blood. All receptors derive from an older woman with COVID-19, enrolled during active disease.

The V call is TRBV12-3 or TRBV12-4, the J call TRBJ1-2; unclear D gene. The germline V and J ends were trimmed by 6 bases and 5 bases, with 13 bases remaining between them. This CDR3 is built from 13 residues. The CDR3 loop reads CASSRGRGYGYTF. The CDR3 DNA reads as TGTGCCAGCAGCCGAGGGCGAGGGTATGGCTACACCTTC.

The chain uses TRBV6-5 and TRBJ1-5, with 11 bases aligning to TRBD1. Germline assignment: CDR1 MNHEY and CDR2 SVGAGI. Trimming removed 6 bases from V and 2 bases from J; junction bases left unmatched: 3. This CDR3 region has 15 residues. The CDR3 region has the DNA TGTGCCAGCAGCCGGACAGGGGGCGGCAATCAGCCCCAGCATTTT. Translating it yields CASSRTGGGNQPQHF.

The chain combines TRBV12-3 or TRBV12-4 with TRBJ1-2, with D unclear. The CDR3 contains 11 residues. V lost 6 bases, J lost 8 bases, and 10 bases lay in between. CDR3 amino acids: CASSRIRGYTF. The CDR3 nucleotides are TGTGCCAGCAGCCGGATCAGGGGCTACACCTTC.

V is TRBV19 and J is TRBJ2-5; 8 positions agree with TRBD1. The J segment lost 5 bases and the V segment lost 6 bases, leaving 8 bases of the junction unmatched. The CDR3 has 14 residues. Per germline, CDR1 LNHDA and CDR2 SQIVND (reference sequence). CDR3 DNA: TGTGCCAGTAGCGTGACAGGGGTAGGGGAGACCCAGTACTTC. Protein: CASSVTGVGETQYF.

With regard to this clone: Other DNA variants within this sample encode the same CDR3. This chain connects TRBV5-1 to TRBJ1-1, with 8 nucleotides matching TRBD1. The CDR3 extends over 16 amino acids. V dropped 3 bases and J dropped 3; count of bases not matched to a gene: 10. The germline V gene encodes CDR1 SGHRS and CDR2 YFSETQ. Here the CDR3 DNA reads TGCGCCAGCAGCTACGGGACAGGAGGCCTGTACACTGAAGCTTTCTTT. As protein: CASSYGTGGLYTEAFF.

This chain links TRBV3-1 (or the pseudogene TRBV3-2) with TRBJ2-1; tentatively, D is TRBD1 (6 bases). The CDR3 consists of 17 residues. The germline V gene has CDR1 LGHDT and CDR2 YNNKEL (reference sequence). V was trimmed by 5 bases and J by 7 bases, leaving 24 bases between them. The CDR3 sequence: CASSNYGGGPGQNEQFF. The CDR3 coding sequence is TGTGCCAGCAGCAATTATGGGGGCGGACCCGGGCAAAATGAGCAGTTCTTC.

V and J are TRBV30 and TRBJ2-2, with TRBD1 matching over 10 bases. V lost 3 bases to trimming and J lost 4 bases; unmatched junction nucleotides: 8. Germline-derived CDR1 and CDR2 are GTSNPN and SVGIG (reference sequence). The CDR3 totals 16 residues. CDR3 loop: CAWSDLTGGITGELFF. The CDR3 region has the DNA TGTGCCTGGAGCGATTTGACAGGGGGCATCACCGGGGAGCTGTTTTTT.

CDR3 DNA: TGTGCCAGCAGCTCGGTCGGGAACACAGATACGCAGTATTTT. It codes for CASSSVGNTDTQYF. V and J are TRBV3-1 (or the pseudogene TRBV3-2) and TRBJ2-3, with D perhaps matching TRBD2 (5 bases). Trimming left V 5 bases short and J 2 bases short, with 11 bases between. The CDR3 is 14 residues long. Germline CDR1 reads LGHDT; CDR2 reads YNNKEL (reference sequence).

This chain connects TRBV12-2 to TRBJ2-5; the table gives TRBD1 as D, unverified against the DNA. TRBV12-2 is reported as a pseudogene. The CDR3 is 17 amino acids. Here the CDR3 DNA reads TGTGCAAGTCGCTTAAGGGTACAGGGGGAAGCCCAAGAGACCCAGTACTTC. Protein: CASRLRVQGEAQETQYF.